The source of this TCR beta chain is a study of vaccination effects on CD4 cells after COVID-19. Overall study results and limits: Clonal contraction was marked in infection- and vaccine-induced clones late after vaccination.

Pools of viral peptides were used by the ViraFEST assay to expand antigen-specific CD4+ T cells ahead of sequencing. Isolating CD4+ T cells followed 9 to 10 days of culture. Vaccinees lacked prior SARS-CoV-2 infection and tested negative for nucleocapsid antibodies. Replacing half the medium with IL-2 medium was done on days 3 and 7. The assay was immunoSEQ multiplex PCR, and TCRdb's table has in-frame clones only and misses some. The sample lists around 24,000 clones; 74% were seen once. A note on this clone: Antigen: not known.

The germline gives CDR1 SGHRS, CDR2 YFSETQ. Trimming removed 0 bases from V and 5 bases from J, with 15 bases in between. The CDR3 is 15 amino acids. The receptor's source is a human donor who received a COVID-19 vaccine. The V gene is TRBV5-1, the J gene TRBJ2-7; D gene ambiguous. The sequencing here drew on CD4+ T cells from PBMCs cultured with SARS-CoV-2 spike peptides, taken before COVID-19 vaccination. The CDR3 protein is CASSLAPDARNEQYF. The CDR3 nucleotides read TGCGCCAGCAGCTTGGCCCCAGACGCCAGAAACGAGCAGTACTTC.